The TCR beta chain under discussion was sequenced for a study of early T cells in non-severe SARS-CoV-2 infection. As for the study in general: Sequencing targeted bulk RNA from unsorted whole blood, leaving chains unpaired.

General observations from the study: The VDJdb matching leaned toward anti-spike CD8 responses and overlooked private and CD4 specificities.

For this clonotype: Its antigen is not known.

In the library, individual cDNA molecules carried attached unique molecular identifiers. Using its own MiXCR run on the 5' RACE reads, TCRdb lists one record per CDR3 protein. This sample yields more than 65,000 distinct CDR3 sequences, of which about 14% are seen a single time; around 3.7% belongs to the top ten. The sequencing used whole blood, collected at baseline. The source of this sequence is an adult who was a healthcare worker with PCR-confirmed SARS-CoV-2 infection or an uninfected control (not recorded which).

Written as DNA, the CDR3 is TGTGCCAGCAGTTTTGGAGGTCTTACGCAGTATTTT. Translating it yields CASSFGGLTQYF. J is TRBJ2-3 and V is TRBV12-3 or TRBV12-4, with D possibly matching TRBD2 (5 bases). Between the trimmed V and J ends, which lost 3 bases and 8 bases, there was a span of 9 bases. The CDR3 consists of 12 residues.